This T cell receptor (beta chain) is drawn from a study of post-analysis software for immune sequencing data. Study summary: Relapsing-remitting, secondary progressive and progressive-relapsing multiple sclerosis were all included among the disease courses. Points from the study as a whole: Among roughly five TRBV segments more frequent in patients than controls were TRBV5-6, TRBV5-1 and TRBV20-1. In multiple sclerosis, normalized Chao1 diversity was significantly below that of controls. Under the F measure, samples that were prepared in one batch clustered strongly together.

TCR beta cDNA libraries had unique molecular identifiers. TCRdb reprocessed the PCR reads with MiXCR, giving one entry per CDR3 protein. The sample shows about 400,000 distinct CDR3 sequences, around a third of them seen only once. V gave up 3 bases and J gave up 7 bases; unmatched junction bases: 14. This CDR3 region has 16 residues. Germline-derived CDR1 and CDR2 are GTSNPN and SVGIG (reference sequence). Of note for this clonotype: Its target is not known.

Sequencing used blood. V is TRBV30 and J is TRBJ1-2; 10 bases map to TRBD1. This receptor was taken from a girl aged 5-17 years with multiple sclerosis. The CDR3 DNA is TGTGCCTGGAGACCCACGGGACAGGGGCCGTTGGTTGGCTACACCTTC. This translates into CAWRPTGQGPLVGYTF.